This T cell receptor beta chain is from a study of a mutant IDH1 vaccine in newly diagnosed glioma (dated by TCRdb to the early 2020s). The study in broad terms: Of the roughly 30 treated patients, around 62% were male and roughly 38% were female, and a mean age of 40.4 years was recorded. Prior to enrollment, standard therapy consisting of radiotherapy alone, temozolomide alone, or radiochemotherapy with temozolomide had been administered to patients, with the combination being received by most patients. Peripheral blood samples were drawn at six visits, namely V03 (baseline), V05, V07, V10, V12 and V13. For exploratory analyses, 25 treated patients had longitudinal TCRB deep sequencing done wherever samples were available. General study outcomes and caveats: Vaccine-induced immune responses across multiple MHC alleles were detected in 90% to 95% of patients. Selection of PBMC samples for TCRB deep sequencing was based on availability. It was noted by the authors that analyses of patient blood samples could not be reproduced owing to sample limitations. Pseudoprogression appeared unrelated to alterations in the top peripheral T cell clonotypes detected by TCRB sequencing.

The time point label, read with the paper, signifies: baseline, week 1 (first vaccination visit). What the treatment or condition label conveys for this sample: pre-vaccination baseline after standard-of-care therapy. Newly diagnosed WHO grade 3 or 4 IDH1-mutant astrocytomas showing loss of nuclear ATRX were present in the donors. The samples were drawn from NOA16, a multicentre, single-arm, open-label phase I trial in Germany that tested a mutant IDH1 peptide vaccine in humans for the first time. Visit V03 blood draws served as the baseline sample for immunogenicity testing. Genomic DNA for TCRB sequencing was extracted from EDTA blood using the DNeasy Blood and Tissue Kit. The receptor library was made with the immunoSEQ multiplex PCR assay. Following the manufacturer's protocol, the hsTCRB Kit was used to amplify rearranged TCR beta chain sequences. Sequencing of TCRB libraries was carried out on an Illumina MiSeq. In the source study's methods: The kit vendor's proprietary platform handled demultiplexing, trimming and gene mapping. Here the immuneACCESS table is served through TCRdb, limited to in-frame sequences with V and J called. Missing clones are a known gap in these copies; in checked studies unresolved V genes cover under half, and the rest lacks a known reason. V and J calls and clone size are those listed in that table; D and trimming were worked out from the DNA. This sample lists 55,000 to 70,000 clones; 80% to 90% were detected once. The top ten clonotypes cover roughly 2.8% of the sample.

About this clone: This receptor's antigen is unknown. Within one base of it there is no much larger clone, and no base qualities were kept.

This sequence originates from a man aged 30 to 45 with glioma. This specimen consisted of PBMCs, obtained from a glioma patient treated with radiotherapy, temozolomide or both.

The DNA sequence is given as TGCGCCAGCAGCCAAGACCCCGAAGACAGGGTGAGGTCCTACGAGCAGTACTTC. Its protein product is CASSQDPEDRVRSYEQYF. The chain was built from TRBV4-1 and TRBJ2-7; TRBD1 lines up with 7 middle nucleotides. V and J are trimmed by 0 bases and 1 base, and the gene matches miss 12 bases of the junction. Measured from the cysteine to the phenylalanine, the CDR3 is 18 residues long. The CDR3 DNA has 54 bases and is translated from base 1. In the germline V gene, CDR1 corresponds to MGHRA and CDR2 to YSYEKL.